The T cell receptor (beta chain) under discussion was sequenced for a study of regulatory T cells in long-lasting Graves disease (dated by TCRdb to about 2021). Broadly, across the study: Patients with newly diagnosed Graves' disease had been on antithyroid drugs for under 3 months. Persistent Graves' disease patients were compared with newly diagnosed Graves' disease patients by peripheral blood TCR sequencing and RNA sequencing. The study was conducted in China and was registered as a clinical trial. A total of about 33 samples were covered by TCR sequencing, comprising approximately 13 persistent and 20 or so newly diagnosed Graves' disease patients.

This clonotype was picked up many times. No antigen is known for it. No quality values exist for individual bases; no much larger clone is one base distant. What the work shows at the level of the full study, not this receptor alone: As a limitation, the authors acknowledged that the small sample size may reduce accuracy. Persistent disease showed preferential use of TRBV28, TRBJ1-2 and TRBJ2-5, whereas newly diagnosed disease favored TRBV20-1 and TRBJ2-1. The study examined only peripheral blood because the primary lesion, thyroid tissue, could not be accessed. Persistent patients shared more public clonotypes among themselves (under 3,000) than newly diagnosed patients did (about 900). Persistent Graves' disease patients showed lower TCR Shannon entropy and fewer highly expanded clones than newly diagnosed patients, suggesting clonal expansion. Only the TCR beta chain was sequenced and analyzed.

Library generation was performed with multiplex PCR. The sample was run on an Illumina HiSeq 4000. iRepertoire HTBI primers and Arm-PCR amplification of CDR3 regions were used to construct TCR beta libraries. Gel purification was performed on PCR products prior to sequencing. Per the source publication's procedure: Across samples, around 62 TRBV and roughly 13 TRBJ segments were identified and used for gene usage analysis of CDR3 amino acid clonotypes. COPE and FqMerger were used to merge filtered high-quality paired reads into contigs. BLAST was used to align contigs to IMGT TRBV, TRBD and TRBJ reference genes, with CDR3 defined following IMGT. Clonotypes above 0.1% frequency were classified as highly expanded clones. Shannon entropy was used to measure repertoire diversity, and the Gini coefficient was used to measure V-J evenness. Clonotypes shared by more than one individual were considered public. Using fastp at Q25 and MiXCR, TCRdb reprocessed the public reads and kept productive beta chains. Entries are consolidated by CDR3 protein sequence, retaining the most common genes and DNA. The V and J calls follow TCRdb's processing rather than the paper's. This sample lists some 250,000 distinct CDR3 sequences; under 20% were detected once. The ten largest clonotypes hold 14% of the sample.

The meaning of the sample's time point label: newly diagnosed GD, antithyroid drugs for less than 3 months. RNA was extracted from PBMCs in TRIzol for both TCR sequencing and RNA sequencing. The diagnosis of Graves' disease followed American Thyroid Association guidelines. Patients were recruited from an endocrinology department in Xi'an, China. Each patient gave roughly 10 milliliters of peripheral blood, collected in an EDTA anticoagulant tube. PBMCs were isolated by Ficoll Paque Plus density gradient separation without further T cell sorting. An Agilent 2100 Bioanalyzer and agarose gel were used to assess RNA quality, and a NanoDrop 2000 was used to measure RNA concentration. Including cysteine and phenylalanine, the CDR3 has 12 amino acids. The retained sequence is limited to the CDR3, 36 bases, with the frame set at the first base. According to the germline V gene (reference sequence), CDR1 reads DFQATT and CDR2 reads SNEGSKA. Trimming at the junction amounts to 4 bases on V and 9 bases on J, and the germline ends lie 15 bases apart.

The same data also contributed to another study, on T cells in Graves' hyperthyroidism and ophthalmopathy. According to the second study: Graves' hyperthyroidism was defined as stable when no progression to ophthalmopathy occurred over 18 months of follow-up. Hyperthyroidism patients were newly diagnosed, had a disease duration of under 2 months, and were aged 18 to 65 years. Exclusion was applied to patients with uncontrolled infections, other autoimmune diseases, pregnancy or lactation. Diagnoses were based on clinical symptoms, serum thyroxine and TRAb, thyroid ultrasound and orbital computed tomography. A first-round RT-PCR of the TCR CDR3 used the HTBI primer set with the Qiagen OneStep RT-PCR kit. Most expanded thyroid clonotypes (frequency above 0.001) were also detected in blood, suggesting blood repertoires may reflect thyroid immune responses. Ophthalmopathy was separated from stable hyperthyroidism by a 13 V-J signature model, with about 88% sensitivity and about 81% specificity obtained in cross-validation and 80%/75% obtained in testing. In validation, the model predicted progression to ophthalmopathy with 55% to 71% sensitivity and 72% to 85% specificity, a median of approximately 6.7 months before onset. A discovery cohort of about 96 patients, 43 with Graves' ophthalmopathy and 55 to 65 with stable Graves' hyperthyroidism, was used to find distinguishing TCR V-J signatures. An independent validation cohort of about 19 hyperthyroidism patients and 15 or so patients who later progressed to ophthalmopathy tested prospective prediction of ophthalmopathy. The 100 discovery patients were randomly divided into training and test sets at a 7:3 ratio. Thyroid tissue and blood T-cell repertoires from over 5 Graves' hyperthyroidism patients were also compared in the study. Following sampling, methimazole starting at 30 mg daily was given to hyperthyroidism patients, and high-dose intravenous methylprednisolone was given to ophthalmopathy patients. The libraries were constructed in a second round of multiplex PCR and then size-selected and purified. Paired-end sequencing of the libraries was performed with 100 bp reads on an Illumina HiSeq2000. SOAPnuke was used to process the raw data, with reads discarded if the reads contained adapters or uncalled bases, had a mean Phred below 15, or lacked an exact constant-primer or identifier match. COPE v1.2.5 was used to merge the high-quality paired reads, and each unique nucleotide sequence was defined as a clonotype. MiTCR v1.1 was used to align clonotypes to the IMGT TRBV, TRBD and TRBJ reference segments. Analysis was restricted to V-J combinations with a frequency above 0.0001, which covered approximately 99% of repertoires. A TCS score was defined as the ratio between F50 (clonal expansion) and ExV (chaos), using BLOSUM62-based TCRdist between CDR3 peptides within each V-J. Welch's t-statistics and random forest reduced around 550 V-J features to 10 to 15, which were used in a naive Bayes classifier (R e1071). No statistical method was used to set the sample size in advance, and investigators knew the group allocation. The paper reports TCR Vbeta CDR3 sequencing of some 140 peripheral blood samples: around 41 ophthalmopathy, about 75 hyperthyroidism and 17 progressor patients.

The TCR sequence derives from a woman between 25 and 40 years old with Graves disease. Donor details come from another sample of the same person, matched by shared clones. The V gene is TRBV20-1 and the J gene is TRBJ2-5; the D gene may be TRBD1 or TRBD2, since each aligns over 5 bases. This sample comprised peripheral blood mononuclear cells (PBMCs), obtained at new diagnosis, from a patient treated with antithyroid drugs. The CDR3 is CSAKGRVEAQYF. The DNA sequence reads TGCAGTGCTAAGGGACGTGTTGAGGCCCAGTACTTC.